These 5 T cell receptor beta chains were sequenced from one sample in a study of blood T cell repertoires in COVID-19. Produced via immunoSEQ multiplex PCR; TCRdb's table is partial and in-frame only. The sample has about 75,000 clones; over 75% are singletons. The sample consisted of peripheral blood. These receptors were obtained from a human donor in a cohort sampled during active COVID-19.

The chain uses TRBV28 and TRBJ1-2, with D hard to call. The CDR3 contains 14 residues. Trimming pared 2 bases from V and 7 bases from J, leaving 14 bases between. CDR1 is MDHEN, CDR2 SYDVKM, per germline. As DNA, the CDR3 is TGTGCCAGCAGTTTACAACGGTTGGGAGGTGGCTACACCTTC. Translation: CASSLQRLGGGYTF.

This clone has only one observation. J is TRBJ2-5 and V is TRBV5-1; D uncertain. The germline CDR1 and CDR2 sequences are SGHRS and YFSETQ. Trimming stripped 0 bases from V and 5 bases from J, with 5 bases between. The CDR3 is 12 amino acids. In nucleotides, the CDR3 is TGCGCCAGCAGCTTGGCCTATGAGACCCAGTACTTC. Protein sequence: CASSLAYETQYF. The variable domain in full, with the rest retrieved from reference TRBV5-1 and TRBJ2-5, is KAGVTQTPRYLIKTRGQQVTLSCSPISGHRSVSWYQQTPGQGLQFLFEYFSETQRNKGNFPGRFSGRQFSNSRSEMNVSTLELGDSALYLCASSLAYETQYFGPGTRLLVL.

The chain is built from TRBV6-1 and TRBJ2-5; no firm D call. The CDR3 runs to 13 residues. Trimming stripped 3 bases from V and 2 bases from J, with 7 bases between. Germline loops: CDR1 MNHNS, CDR2 SASEGT. The CDR3 DNA sequence: TGTGCCAGCAGTGATGTCCCGCAAGAGACCCAGTACTTC. Translating gives CASSDVPQETQYF.

The rearrangement links TRBV27 to TRBJ2-2; the match to TRBD2 covers 10 bases. This CDR3 has 16 residues. The J segment lost 9 bases and the V segment lost 2 bases, leaving 9 bases of the junction unmatched. Germline CDR1 MNHEY, CDR2 SMNVEV (reference sequence). The CDR3 loop is CASSLDTSGVVRELFF. CDR3 bases: TGTGCCAGCAGTTTAGATACTAGCGGGGTAGTACGGGAGCTGTTTTTT.

The chain combines TRBV28 with TRBJ2-2; the match to TRBD2 covers 11 bases. Germline V gene data show CDR1 as MDHEN and CDR2 as SYDVKM. The CDR3 loop spans 17 amino acids. After removal of 4 bases from V and 5 bases from J, the junction contained 9 bases not matched to a gene. CDR3 coding DNA: TGTGCCAGCAGTTCAACCTTAGCGGGGGGGCGAACCGGGGAGCTGTTTTTT. Its protein is CASSSTLAGGRTGELFF.